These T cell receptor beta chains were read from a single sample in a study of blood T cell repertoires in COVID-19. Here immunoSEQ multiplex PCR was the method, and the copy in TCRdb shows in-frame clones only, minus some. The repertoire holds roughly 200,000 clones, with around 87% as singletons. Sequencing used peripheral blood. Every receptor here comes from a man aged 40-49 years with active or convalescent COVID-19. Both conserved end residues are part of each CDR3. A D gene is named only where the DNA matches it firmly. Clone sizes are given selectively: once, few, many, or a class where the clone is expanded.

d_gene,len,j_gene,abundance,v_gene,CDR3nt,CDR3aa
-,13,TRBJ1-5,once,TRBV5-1,TGCGCCAGCAGCTTGGACCGGTATCAGCCCCAGCATTTT,CASSLDRYQPQHF
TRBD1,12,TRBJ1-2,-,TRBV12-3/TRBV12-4,TGTGCCAGCGGTGACAGGGACTATGGCTACACCTTC,CASGDRDYGYTF
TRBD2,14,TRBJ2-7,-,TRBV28,TGTGCCAGCACCGCCGGGACTACCACCTACGAGCAGTACTTC,CASTAGTTTYEQYF
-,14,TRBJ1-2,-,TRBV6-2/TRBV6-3,TGTGCCAGCAGTTACTCGTCAGGGGCGGGTGGCTACACCTTC,CASSYSSGAGGYTF
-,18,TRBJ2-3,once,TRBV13,TGTGCCAGCAGCTTAACGTTTTGGCGGGCGGGGAGGTCAGATACGCAGTATTTT,CASSLTFWRAGRSDTQYF
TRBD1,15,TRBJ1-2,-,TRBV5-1,TGCGCCAGCACCTACCAGACAGGGGGCGGAGCTGGCTACACCTTC,CASTYQTGGGAGYTF
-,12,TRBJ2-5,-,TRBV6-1,TGTGCCAGCAGTGAAATAAAAGAGACCCAGTACTTC,CASSEIKETQYF
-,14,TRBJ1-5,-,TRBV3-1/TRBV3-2,TGTGCCAGCAGCCCACTTAGGGGATCTCAGCCCCAGCATTTT,CASSPLRGSQPQHF
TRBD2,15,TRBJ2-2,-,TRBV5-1,TGCGCCAGCAGCCCCGAGCGGGGGGTGGCCGGGGAGCTGTTTTTT,CASSPERGVAGELFF
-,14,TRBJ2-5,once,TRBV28,TGTGCCAGCAGTTATGGCGGGCCCCAAGAGACCCAGTACTTC,CASSYGGPQETQYF
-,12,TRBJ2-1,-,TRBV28,TGTGCCAGCAGGCCCACTCACAATGAGCAGTTCTTC,CASRPTHNEQFF
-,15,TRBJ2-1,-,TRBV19,TGTGCCAGTAGTATAGATGGGAGCTCCTACAATGAGCAGTTCTTC,CASSIDGSSYNEQFF
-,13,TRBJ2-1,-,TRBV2,TGTGCCGCCAAACTAGACCGGAGAAATGAGCAGTTCTTC,CAAKLDRRNEQFF
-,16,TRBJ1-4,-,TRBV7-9,TGTGCCAGCAGCCAGAGGGGGGGTTTGAATAGTGAAAAACTGTTTTTT,CASSQRGGLNSEKLFF
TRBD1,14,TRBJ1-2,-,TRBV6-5,TGTGCCAGCAGCTTGATCGGACAGGGAGATGGCTACACCTTC,CASSLIGQGDGYTF
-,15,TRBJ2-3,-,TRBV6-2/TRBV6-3,TGTGCCAGCAGTTACTCGTTGATAGCTACAGATACGCAGTATTTT,CASSYSLIATDTQYF
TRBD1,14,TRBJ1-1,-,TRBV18,TGTGCCAGCTCACCCGGACAGGGAGGGACTGAAGCTTTCTTT,CASSPGQGGTEAFF
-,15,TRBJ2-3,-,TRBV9,TGTGCCAGCAGCGTAGAAATAGCCAGCACAGATACGCAGTATTTT,CASSVEIASTDTQYF
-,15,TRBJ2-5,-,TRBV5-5,TGTGCCAGCAGACCCGGGGGACAGTCTGCTGCGACCCAGTACTTC,CASRPGGQSAATQYF
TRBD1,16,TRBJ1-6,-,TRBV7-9,TGTGCCAGCAGCTTAGGGACAGGAGACTATAATTCACCCCTCCACTTT,CASSLGTGDYNSPLHF
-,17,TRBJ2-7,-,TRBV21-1,TGTGCCAGCAGCACCAAACAGGGCCCCCTGCACCCCTACGAGCAGTACTTC,CASSTKQGPLHPYEQYF
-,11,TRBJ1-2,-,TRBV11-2,TGTGCCAGCAGCTCCTACTATGGCTACACCTTC,CASSSYYGYTF
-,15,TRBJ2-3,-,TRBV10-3,TGTGCCATCAGTGATTGGGTGGGGGACTTGGATACGCAGTATTTT,CAISDWVGDLDTQYF
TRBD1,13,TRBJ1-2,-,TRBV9,TGTGCCAGTTCAAGGGACAGGGACTATGGCTACACCTTC,CASSRDRDYGYTF
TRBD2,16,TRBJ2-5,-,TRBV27,TGTGCCAGCAGTCCCTCTAGCGGGATTAGCCAAGAGACCCAGTACTTC,CASSPSSGISQETQYF
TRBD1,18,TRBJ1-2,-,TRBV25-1,TGTGCCAGCAGTGAATATCTGGGGACAGGGAACAATTACTATGGCTACACCTTC,CASSEYLGTGNNYYGYTF
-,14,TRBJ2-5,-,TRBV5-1,TGCGCCAGCAGTTTACTAGGAGACCAAGAGACCCAGTACTTC,CASSLLGDQETQYF
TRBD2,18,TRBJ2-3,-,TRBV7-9,TGTGCCAGCAGGTCAAACGGACTAGCGGGGTCACGCACAGATACGCAGTATTTT,CASRSNGLAGSRTDTQYF
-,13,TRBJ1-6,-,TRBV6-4,TGTGCCAGCAGTGACCACAGGAATTCACCCCTCCACTTT,CASSDHRNSPLHF
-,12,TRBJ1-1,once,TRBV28,TGTGCCAGCAGTTTGGTGGAGACTGAAGCTTTCTTT,CASSLVETEAFF
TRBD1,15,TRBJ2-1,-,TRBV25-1,TGTGCCAGCAGACCCACAGGGGTCATCTACAATGAGCAGTTCTTC,CASRPTGVIYNEQFF
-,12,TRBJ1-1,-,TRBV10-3,TGTGCCATCAGTGCCCAAAACACTGAAGCTTTCTTT,CAISAQNTEAFF
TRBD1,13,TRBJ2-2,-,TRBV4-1,TGCGCCAGCAGCCAACAGGGGGCCGGGGAGCTGTTTTTT,CASSQQGAGELFF
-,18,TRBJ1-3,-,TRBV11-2,TGTGCCAGCAGCCCTAGGACCCCCAGGGCTAGCTCTGGAAACACCATATATTTT,CASSPRTPRASSGNTIYF
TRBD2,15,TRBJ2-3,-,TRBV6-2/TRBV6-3,TGTGCCAGCAGTCTAGGGACTAGCGGGGGAGATACGCAGTATTTT,CASSLGTSGGDTQYF
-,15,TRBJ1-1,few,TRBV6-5,TGTGCCAGCAGCAATGGACAGTGGGGGAACACTGAAGCTTTCTTT,CASSNGQWGNTEAFF
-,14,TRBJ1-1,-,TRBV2,TGTGCCAGCAGTGACAGGGAAGGGAACACTGAAGCTTTCTTT,CASSDREGNTEAFF
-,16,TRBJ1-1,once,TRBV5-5,TGTGCCAGCAGATCGAAAGGTGCGGCAGTGGGCACTGAAGCTTTCTTT,CASRSKGAAVGTEAFF
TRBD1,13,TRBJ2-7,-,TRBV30,TGTGCCCTCGGGACAGAAAGCTCCTACGAGCAGTACTTC,CALGTESSYEQYF
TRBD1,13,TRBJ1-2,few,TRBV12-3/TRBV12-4,TGTGCCAGCAGGACAGGGGAGGGATATGGCTACACCTTC,CASRTGEGYGYTF
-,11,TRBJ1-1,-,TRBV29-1,TGCAGCGTGTTCCGGGACAATGAAGCTTTCTTT,CSVFRDNEAFF
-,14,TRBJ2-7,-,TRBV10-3,TGTGCCATCAGTGATATAGGATATGGGAGCGAGCAGTACTTC,CAISDIGYGSEQYF
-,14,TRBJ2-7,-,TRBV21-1,TGTGCCAGCAGCAAAGTCCCCTCCAGGCGCGAGCAGTACTTC,CASSKVPSRREQYF
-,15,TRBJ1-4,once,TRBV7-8,TGTGCCAGCAGTCGTACCCGGGTTACTAATGAAAAACTGTTTTTT,CASSRTRVTNEKLFF
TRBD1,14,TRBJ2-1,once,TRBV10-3,TGTGCCACTGGAGGGACAGGGTTTGGGGATGAGCAGTTCTTC,CATGGTGFGDEQFF
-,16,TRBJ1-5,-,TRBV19,TGTGCCAGTAGTATAGAAAGGACAAGTAGCAATCAGCCCCAGCATTTT,CASSIERTSSNQPQHF
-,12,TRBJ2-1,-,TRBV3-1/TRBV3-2,TGTGCCAGCAGCCAAGCGGACAATGAGCAGTTCTTC,CASSQADNEQFF
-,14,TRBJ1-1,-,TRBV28,TGTGCCAGCAGGGCAGGGAGGTTGAATACTGAAGCTTTCTTT,CASRAGRLNTEAFF
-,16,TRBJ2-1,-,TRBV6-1,TGTGCCAGCAGTGAACTAGGAAGGGGCCGCCCCAATGAGCAGTTCTTC,CASSELGRGRPNEQFF
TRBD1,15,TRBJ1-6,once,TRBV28,TGTGCCAGCAGCACCGGGACAGGGCTTAATTCACCCCTCCACTTT,CASSTGTGLNSPLHF
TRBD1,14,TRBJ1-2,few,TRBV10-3,TGTGCCATCAGCACTCCGGGACAGGGCGAAGGCTACACCTTC,CAISTPGQGEGYTF
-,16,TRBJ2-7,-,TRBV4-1,TGCGCCAGCAGCAAGACCCCAAGGGGAAGCTCCTACGAGCAGTACTTC,CASSKTPRGSSYEQYF
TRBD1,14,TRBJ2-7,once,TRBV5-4,TGTGCCAGCAGCTTGGAGGGACAGGTGTACGAGCAGTACTTC,CASSLEGQVYEQYF
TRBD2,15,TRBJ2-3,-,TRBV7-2,TGTGCCAGCAGCAAATCTAGCGGTGGGACAGATACGCAGTATTTT,CASSKSSGGTDTQYF
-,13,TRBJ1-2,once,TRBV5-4,TGTGCCAGCAGCTTAGAGAGGGTCTATGGCTACACCTTC,CASSLERVYGYTF